This is a list of T cell receptor beta chains from one sample in a study of T cell repertoires in aging, cancer and after chemotherapy. TCRdb reprocessed the multiplex PCR reads with MiXCR, giving one entry per CDR3 protein. The sample consists of about 13,000 distinct CDR3 sequences, under 30% of them appearing once. Material for sequencing was blood. These receptors were collected from a human donor in good health. Each CDR3 is given with its conserved first and last residue. Fields, in order: clone size, J gene, V gene, D gene, CDR3 DNA, CDR3 protein. A D gene is named only where the DNA matches it firmly. Rows may omit the clone size; those that give it use once, few, many or a size class.

>-|TRBJ1-1|TRBV14|-
TGTGCCAGCAGCCAGGCAAGATCTCGGACAAAGAATTTCTTT
CASSQARSRTKNFF
>-|TRBJ2-7|TRBV12-5|TRBD1
TGTGCTAGTGGTTTGCCCTCCCGACAGGGGGGCAACGAGCAGTACTTC
CASGLPSRQGGNEQYF
>-|TRBJ2-7|TRBV6-6|-
TGTGCCATCAGTGAGGGGGGACACTCCTACGAGCAGTACTTC
CAISEGGHSYEQYF
>-|TRBJ1-6|TRBV4-3|-
TGCGCCAGCAGCCAAGATCTTACCCCACGTCTACCCCTCCACTTT
CASSQDLTPRLPLHF
>-|TRBJ1-2|TRBV6-6|TRBD1
TGTGCCAGCAGTACCAGGACAGGGGGCATATATGGCTACACCTTC
CASSTRTGGIYGYTF
>few|TRBJ1-2|TRBV5-1|-
TGCGCCAGCAGCTTGGACGACCGGGGGACACTCGCCTTC
CASSLDDRGTLAF
>medium-sized|TRBJ2-1|TRBV29-1|-
TGCAGCGCAGGGGATAGGGCGACGGGCAATGAGCAGTTCTTC
CSAGDRATGNEQFF
>-|TRBJ2-5|TRBV6-1|TRBD1
TGTGCCAGCAGTATTACAGGGGCGACTTGGGGAGAGACCCAGTACTTC
CASSITGATWGETQYF
>many|TRBJ2-2|TRBV12-3/TRBV12-4|-
TGTGCCAGCAGTTGGGGCAGGAACACCGGGGAGCTGTTTTTT
CASSWGRNTGELFF
>few|TRBJ2-7|TRBV12-3/TRBV12-4|-
TGTGCCAGCAGTTTTACTAGGACGGTGCTCTCCTACGAGCAGTACTTC
CASSFTRTVLSYEQYF
>-|TRBJ1-1|TRBV5-1|-
TGCGCCAGCAGGAGTGGACGGAACACTGAAGCTTTCTTT
CASRSGRNTEAFF
>-|TRBJ2-7|TRBV18|TRBD2
TGTGCCAGCTCACCACAGGCGGGGGGGTCCTACGAGCAGTACTTC
CASSPQAGGSYEQYF
>few|TRBJ1-2|TRBV5-1|TRBD1
TGCGCCAGCAGCTTGGGGGACAGAAACTATGGCTACACCTTC
CASSLGDRNYGYTF
>-|TRBJ1-6|TRBV7-2|-
TGTGCCAGCAGTGACGGGCATGGGGTGGGATCACCCCTCCACTTT
CASSDGHGVGSPLHF
>-|TRBJ1-3|TRBV7-6|-
TGTGCCAGCAGCCCCACTTACTCTGGAAACACCATATATTTT
CASSPTYSGNTIYF
>-|TRBJ2-5|TRBV4-3|-
TGCGCCAGCAGCCCAACATTGCCGGAGACCCAGTACTTC
CASSPTLPETQYF
>-|TRBJ2-7|TRBV7-9|-
TGTGCCAGCAGCTTATCCCTGGCCGATCACGAGCAGTACTTC
CASSLSLADHEQYF
>few|TRBJ2-3|TRBV20-1|-
TGCAGTGCTCCGGGTAGCACAGATACGCAGTATTTT
CSAPGSTDTQYF
>few|TRBJ1-5|TRBV19|-
TGTGCCAGTAGTATCCCGACGCAGGGAGTAGGAGGCAATCAGCCCCAGCATTTT
CASSIPTQGVGGNQPQHF
>many|TRBJ2-5|TRBV7-2|-
TGTGCCAGCAGCTTAGGTGCAGGGCAAGAGACCCAGTACTTC
CASSLGAGQETQYF
>few|TRBJ1-2|TRBV5-4|-
TGTGCCAGCAGCCGACCTACTAACTATGGCTACACCTTC
CASSRPTNYGYTF
>-|TRBJ1-5|TRBV2|-
TGTGCCAGCGCCTATACAGGCCGCAATCAGCCCCAGCATTTT
CASAYTGRNQPQHF
>medium-sized|TRBJ1-1|TRBV12-3/TRBV12-4|TRBD1
TGTGCCAGCAGACCCGGGACAGGTGTCAGTACTGAAGCTTTCTTT
CASRPGTGVSTEAFF
>-|TRBJ2-7|TRBV7-2|-
TGTGCCAGCAGTAACAAAAACGGGACGCCACAGTACTTC
CASSNKNGTPQYF
>-|TRBJ1-1|TRBV4-3|-
TGCGCCAGCAGCCTCTACACGGGGGAATCTAACACTGAAGCTTTCTTT
CASSLYTGESNTEAFF
>-|TRBJ1-5|TRBV20-1|-
TGCAGTGCTAGAAGCCGAAGGGGGAATCAGCCCCAGCATTTT
CSARSRRGNQPQHF
>-|TRBJ2-1|TRBV12-3/TRBV12-4|TRBD2
TGTGCCAGCAGGGGACTAGCGGGGGGCCGAGTCTACAATGAGCAGTTCTTC
CASRGLAGGRVYNEQFF
>-|TRBJ1-6|TRBV5-4|-
TGTGCCAGCAGCTTGGGCTCCAGCTCCTATAATTCACCCCTCCACTTT
CASSLGSSSYNSPLHF
>few|TRBJ1-1|TRBV5-6|-
TGTGCCAGCAGCTTGGATCCGACCGAAAACACTGAAGCTTTCTTT
CASSLDPTENTEAFF
>few|TRBJ2-7|TRBV27|-
TGTGCCAGCAGTTTTGCCAACCTCTACGAGCAGTACTTC
CASSFANLYEQYF
>-|TRBJ1-1|TRBV6-5|TRBD1
TGTGCCAGCAGTGAGCGGACAGGTGGGGAAACTTTCTTT
CASSERTGGETFF
>many|TRBJ2-7|TRBV6-1|TRBD1
TGTGCCAGCACCTCGACAGGGGCGGAGGGCGAGCAGTACTTC
CASTSTGAEGEQYF
>many|TRBJ2-7|TRBV5-6|TRBD1
TGTGCCAGCAGCTTCGGCAGGGGGTTCTACGAGCAGTACTTC
CASSFGRGFYEQYF
>-|TRBJ1-6|TRBV11-2|-
TGTGCCAGCAGCTTAGCTCCAGGGTGGAATTCACCCCTCCACTTT
CASSLAPGWNSPLHF
>-|TRBJ1-2|TRBV30|TRBD1
TGTGACTGGAGTACCCCCCACGACAGGGTAGCTAACTATGGCTACACCTTC
CDWSTPHDRVANYGYTF
>few|TRBJ2-2|TRBV18|-
TGTGCCAGCTCACGACAGTCGGAACCCGGGGAGCTGTTTTTT
CASSRQSEPGELFF
>few|TRBJ1-2|TRBV12-3/TRBV12-4|-
TGTGCCAGCAGTTTAGGTGCTGTGGGGTCGGTTCTATTTTCCTATGGCTACACCTTC
CASSLGAVGSVLFSYGYTF
>medium-sized|TRBJ1-2|TRBV6-5|TRBD1
TGTGCCAGCAGACGGACAGGGGGCGTCTATGGCTACACCTTC
CASRRTGGVYGYTF
>-|TRBJ1-2|TRBV27|-
TGTGCCAGCAGTTTCCTAGGGGGTCACTATGGCTACACCTTC
CASSFLGGHYGYTF
>medium-sized|TRBJ1-3|TRBV20-1|-
TGCAGTGCCCAACTCCAGGGTCCCACCATATATTTT
CSAQLQGPTIYF
>few|TRBJ2-1|TRBV28|-
TGTGCCAGCAGTTTAAACGGGGTCATGAGCTCCTACAATGAGCAGTTCTTC
CASSLNGVMSSYNEQFF
>few|TRBJ1-6|TRBV7-9|-
TGTGCCAGCAGCCCGACTGACGTGGCAAGCTCCTATAATTCACCCCTCCACTTT
CASSPTDVASSYNSPLHF
>few|TRBJ2-7|TRBV6-1|-
TGTGCCAGCCACCTGCACGTTACCTACGAGCAGTACTTC
CASHLHVTYEQYF
>few|TRBJ2-4|TRBV12-3/TRBV12-4|TRBD1
TGTGCCAGCAGCGGGACAGGGGGAAACATTCAGTACTTC
CASSGTGGNIQYF